The present T cell receptor (beta chain) was sequenced within a study of cytomegalovirus exposure and HLA in healthy donors. Whole-study findings and limits: Productive rates of about 87% or about 30% were seen for most TCR beta V segments in an earlier analysis. In a later analysis, HLA-associated beta chains showed higher expansion and lower generation probabilities than comparable chains.

Trimming left V 3 bases short and J 4 bases short, with 9 bases between. Germline CDR1 reads KGHSH; CDR2 reads LQKENI. The CDR3 loop spans 13 amino acids. These donors, healthy bone marrow donors, were studied. PCR primers comprised 60 Vbeta and 13 Jbeta primers. Original data processing: Later, 65 million to 90 million unique TCR beta chains were counted in an analysis, and about 12 million of them were shared. Method: immunoSEQ multiplex PCR; TCRdb's copy keeps in-frame clones and lacks some. V, J and clone size derive from that table, while D and trimming were established from the DNA sequence. The sample lists some 130,000 clones; approximately 79% were seen once. This clone was recorded once. What it binds is not known.

The sequence was collected from a man aged 35 to 55 in good health and CMV-seropositive. The sample comprised PBMCs. J is TRBJ1-2 and V is TRBV18; tentative D call: TRBD1 (6 bases). The CDR3 loop reads CASSPEGGYGYTF. The CDR3 coding sequence is TGTGCCAGCTCACCGGAAGGGGGCTATGGCTACACCTTC.